This record covers a single TCR beta chain. This clone showed up just once. Its specific antigen is unknown. The sample holds no much larger clone one base away, and base qualities are not on file. Other DNA sequences in this specimen translate into the identical CDR3. At one collaborating source in Seattle, patients were enrolled during active infection and were followed longitudinally through the course of disease. The collaborating institutions used their own protocols to collect whole blood in K2EDTA tubes. For TCRbeta analysis, collaborator samples were shipped as frozen whole blood, as isolated PBMCs, or as DNA extracted from either sample type. These data originate in a study of blood T cell repertoires in COVID-19 (dated by TCRdb to 2018 to 2021). Broadly, across the study: Collaborator samples came from the United States, Italy and Spain and covered acute and convalescent phases of COVID-19. The material from the prospective study consisted of cDNA or gDNA derived from T cells, B-cell-depleted T cells, or PBMCs. A freely available public database, intended as a resource for researchers studying the immune response to SARS-CoV-2, is where the repertoires were released. The samples were drawn from the first 160 participants of the ongoing ImmuneRACE study and from some 1,300 subjects provided by 6 global collaborators. Nearly every sample came with metadata listing a de-identified subject ID, COVID-19 status, age in years and sex. Where HLA class I and class II types were available, the types were taken from metadata supplied by the sample provider, not from assay-based typing. The dataset comprised deeply sampled blood TCRbeta repertoires from subjects exposed to, actively infected with, or recovered from COVID-19.

Broad study findings and their caveats: How much clinical and demographic metadata was included differed by source and by participant, and the metadata was provided uncurated.

The germline V gene (reference sequence) provides CDR1 LGHDT and CDR2 YNNKEL. From cysteine to phenylalanine, the CDR3 is 15 amino acids long. CDR3 DNA only is kept here, 45 bases in frame from base 1. The junction shows trimming of 0 bases on V and 2 bases on J, plus 8 bases between the germline ends. TCRbeta CDR3 regions were amplified from genomic DNA using the immunoSEQ Assay, a bias-controlled multiplex PCR. Per the authors' processing: Nucleated cell counts per sample were estimated from amplification of reference gene primers within the assay. To quantify the absolute abundance of each unique TCRbeta CDR3 rearrangement, sequence reads were collapsed and filtered. For each sample, productive Simpson clonality was calculated as the square root of Simpson's diversity index across productive rearrangements. TCRdb took over this immuneACCESS table, retaining in-frame rearrangements with V and J assigned. Such tables are incomplete; in checked studies, under half of the missing clones stem from an unresolved V gene, and the remainder is unexplained. That table furnishes V, J and clone size, whereas the DNA furnished D and trimming. In all, the sample holds roughly 84,000 clones, and just under 80% of those were seen once. The ten largest account for roughly 38% of the sample.

Specimen: peripheral blood. This sequence was found in a man aged 55 to 70 with COVID-19, enrolled during active disease. The chain employs TRBV3-1 (or the pseudogene TRBV3-2) and TRBJ1-5; a confident D gene designation cannot be given. CDR3 loop: CASSQDPRGNQPQHF. The DNA sequence is given as TGTGCCAGCAGCCAAGATCCGAGGGGCAATCAGCCCCAGCATTTT.